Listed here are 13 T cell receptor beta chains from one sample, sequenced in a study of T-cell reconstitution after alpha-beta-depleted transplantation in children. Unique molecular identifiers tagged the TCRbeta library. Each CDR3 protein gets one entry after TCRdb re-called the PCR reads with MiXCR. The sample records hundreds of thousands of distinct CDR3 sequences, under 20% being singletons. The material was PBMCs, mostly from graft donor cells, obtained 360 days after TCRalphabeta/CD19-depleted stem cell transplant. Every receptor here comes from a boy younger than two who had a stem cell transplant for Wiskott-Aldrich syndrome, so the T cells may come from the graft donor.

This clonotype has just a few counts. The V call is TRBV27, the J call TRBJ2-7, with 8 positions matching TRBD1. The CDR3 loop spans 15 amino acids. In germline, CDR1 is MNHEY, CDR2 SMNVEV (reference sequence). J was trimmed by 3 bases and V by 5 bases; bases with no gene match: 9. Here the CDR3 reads CASSPSGTGSYEQYF. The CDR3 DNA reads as TGTGCCAGCAGTCCATCCGGGACAGGCAGCTACGAGCAGTACTTC.

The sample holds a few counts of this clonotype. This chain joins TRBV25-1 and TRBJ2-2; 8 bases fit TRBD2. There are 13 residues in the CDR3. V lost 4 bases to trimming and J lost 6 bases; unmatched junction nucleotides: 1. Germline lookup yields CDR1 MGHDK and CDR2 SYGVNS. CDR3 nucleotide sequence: TGTGCCAGCAGTGCCGGGGGGGCCGGGGAGCTGTTTTTT. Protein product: CASSAGGAGELFF.

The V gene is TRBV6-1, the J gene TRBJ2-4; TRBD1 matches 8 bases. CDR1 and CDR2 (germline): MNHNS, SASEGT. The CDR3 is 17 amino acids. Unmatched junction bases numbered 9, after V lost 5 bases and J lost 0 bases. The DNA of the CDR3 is TGTGCCAGCAGTACCGGACAGGGTACCATAGCCAAAAACATTCAGTACTTC. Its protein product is CASSTGQGTIAKNIQYF.

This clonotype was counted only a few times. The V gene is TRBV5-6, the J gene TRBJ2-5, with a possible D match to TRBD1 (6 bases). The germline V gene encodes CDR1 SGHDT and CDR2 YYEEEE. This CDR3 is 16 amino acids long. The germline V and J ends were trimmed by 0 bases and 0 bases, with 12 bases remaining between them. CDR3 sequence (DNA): TGTGCCAGCAGCTTGGGAAGGGGGACGTACCAAGAGACCCAGTACTTC. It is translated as CASSLGRGTYQETQYF.

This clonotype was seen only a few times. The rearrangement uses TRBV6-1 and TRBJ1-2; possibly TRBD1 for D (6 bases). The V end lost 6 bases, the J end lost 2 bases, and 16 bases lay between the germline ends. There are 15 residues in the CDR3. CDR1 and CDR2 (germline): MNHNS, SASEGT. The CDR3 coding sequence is TGTGCCAGCAGCCTCCACAGGGAGGGGAACTATGGCTACACCTTC. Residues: CASSLHREGNYGYTF.

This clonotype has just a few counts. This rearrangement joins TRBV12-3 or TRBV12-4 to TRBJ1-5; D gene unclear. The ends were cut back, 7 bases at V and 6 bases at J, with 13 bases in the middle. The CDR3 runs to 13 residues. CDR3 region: CASTLQRGQPQHF. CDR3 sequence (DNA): TGTGCCAGCACCCTTCAACGGGGTCAGCCCCAGCATTTT.

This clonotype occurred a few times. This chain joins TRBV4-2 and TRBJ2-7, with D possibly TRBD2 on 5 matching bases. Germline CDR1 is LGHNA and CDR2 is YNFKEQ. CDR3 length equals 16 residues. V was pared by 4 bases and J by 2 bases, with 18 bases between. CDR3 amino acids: CASSPTSTGLPYEQYF. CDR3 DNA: TGTGCCAGCAGCCCCACCTCGACTGGACTTCCCTACGAGCAGTACTTC.

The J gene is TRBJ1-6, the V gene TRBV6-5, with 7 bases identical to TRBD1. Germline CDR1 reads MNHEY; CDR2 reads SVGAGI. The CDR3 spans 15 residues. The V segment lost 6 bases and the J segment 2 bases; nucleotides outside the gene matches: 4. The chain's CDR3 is CASRKQGTYNSPLHF. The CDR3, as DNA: TGTGCCAGCAGAAAACAGGGGACCTATAATTCACCCCTCCACTTT.

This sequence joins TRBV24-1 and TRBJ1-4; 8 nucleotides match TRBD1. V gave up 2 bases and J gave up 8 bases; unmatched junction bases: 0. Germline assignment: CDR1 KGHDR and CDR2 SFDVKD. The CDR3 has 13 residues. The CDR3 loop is CATSDWTGEKLFF. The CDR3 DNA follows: TGTGCCACCAGTGATTGGACAGGGGAAAAACTGTTTTTT.

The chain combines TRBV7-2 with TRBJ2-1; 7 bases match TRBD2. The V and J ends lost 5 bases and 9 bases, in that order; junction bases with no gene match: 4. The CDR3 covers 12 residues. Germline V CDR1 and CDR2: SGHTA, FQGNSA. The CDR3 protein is CASSQLAGEQFF. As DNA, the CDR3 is TGTGCCAGCAGCCAATTAGCGGGTGAGCAGTTCTTC.

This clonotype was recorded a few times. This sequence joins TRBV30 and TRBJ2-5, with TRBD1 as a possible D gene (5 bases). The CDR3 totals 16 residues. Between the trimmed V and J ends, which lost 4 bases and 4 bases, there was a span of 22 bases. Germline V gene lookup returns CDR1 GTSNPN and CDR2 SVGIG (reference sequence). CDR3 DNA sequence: TGTGCCTGGAACCCCCTGATCACAGGTTTGGGAGAGACCCAGTACTTC. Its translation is CAWNPLITGLGETQYF.

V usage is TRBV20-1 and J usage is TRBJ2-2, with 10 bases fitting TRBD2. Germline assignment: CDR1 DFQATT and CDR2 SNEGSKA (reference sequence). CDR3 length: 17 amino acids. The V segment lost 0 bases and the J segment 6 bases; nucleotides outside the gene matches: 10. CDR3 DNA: TGCAGTGCTAGAGATTCTGGAAGCGGGAGGGCCCCCGGGGAGCTGTTTTTT. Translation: CSARDSGSGRAPGELFF.

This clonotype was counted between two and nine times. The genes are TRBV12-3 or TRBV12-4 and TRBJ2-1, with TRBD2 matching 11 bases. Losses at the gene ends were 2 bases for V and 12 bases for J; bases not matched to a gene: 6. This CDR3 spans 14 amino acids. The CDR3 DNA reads TGTGCCAGCAGTTTACGACTAGCGGGACACGGGCAGTTCTTC. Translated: CASSLRLAGHGQFF.